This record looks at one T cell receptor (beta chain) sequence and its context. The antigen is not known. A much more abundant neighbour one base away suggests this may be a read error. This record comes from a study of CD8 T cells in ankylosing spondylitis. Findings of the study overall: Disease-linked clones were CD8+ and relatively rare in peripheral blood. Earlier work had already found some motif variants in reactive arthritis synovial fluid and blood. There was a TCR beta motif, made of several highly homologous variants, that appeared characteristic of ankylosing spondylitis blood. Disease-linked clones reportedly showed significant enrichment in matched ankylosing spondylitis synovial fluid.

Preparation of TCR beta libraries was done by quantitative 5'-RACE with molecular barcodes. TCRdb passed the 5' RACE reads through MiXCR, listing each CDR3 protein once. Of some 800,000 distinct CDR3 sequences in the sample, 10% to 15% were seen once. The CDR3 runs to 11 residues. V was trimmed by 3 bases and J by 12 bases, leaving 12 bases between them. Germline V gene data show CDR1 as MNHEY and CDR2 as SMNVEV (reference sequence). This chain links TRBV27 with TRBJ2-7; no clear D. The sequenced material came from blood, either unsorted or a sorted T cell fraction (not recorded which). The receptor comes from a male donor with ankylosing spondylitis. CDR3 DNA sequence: TGTGCCAGCAGTTTTGTCTACAAGCTGTACTTC. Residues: CASSFVYKLYF.